The present T cell receptor (beta chain) was sequenced within a study of T cell changes during pregnancy in multiple sclerosis. The sample holds one count of this clone. Clones were read by immunoSEQ multiplex PCR, and TCRdb kept only the in-frame ones, dropping some. Of roughly 68,000 clones in the sample, about 91% are singletons; the top ten hold approximately 1.5%. The CDR3 is made up of 14 amino acids. Germline V gene data show CDR1 as SGHTS and CDR2 as YDEGEE. V gave up 2 bases and J gave up 2 bases, with 11 bases separating them. This sample comprised peripheral blood, obtained in the second trimester of pregnancy. The receptor comes from a female donor in good health, enrolled as a control in a pregnancy study. The gene calls are TRBV5-8 and TRBJ2-7; D may be TRBD1 (5 bases). CDR3 sequence (DNA): TGTGCCAGCAGCTTAAGGCACAGGACCTACGAGCAGTACTTC. Translation: CASSLRHRTYEQYF.